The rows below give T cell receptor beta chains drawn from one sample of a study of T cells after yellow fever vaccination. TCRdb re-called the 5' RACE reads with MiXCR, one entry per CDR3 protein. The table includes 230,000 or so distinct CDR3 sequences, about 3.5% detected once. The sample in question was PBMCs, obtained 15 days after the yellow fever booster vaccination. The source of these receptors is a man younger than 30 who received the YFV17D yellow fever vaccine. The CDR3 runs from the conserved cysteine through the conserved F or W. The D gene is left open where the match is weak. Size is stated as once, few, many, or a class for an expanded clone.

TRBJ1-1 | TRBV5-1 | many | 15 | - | TGCGCCAGCAGCTTAGGTTACAGGGAGGGCACTGAAGCTTTCTTT | CASSLGYREGTEAFF
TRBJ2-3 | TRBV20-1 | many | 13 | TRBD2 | TGCAGTGCTAGACTAGCGGGTACAGATACGCAGTATTTT | CSARLAGTDTQYF
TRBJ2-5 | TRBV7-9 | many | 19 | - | TGTGCCAGCAGCTTAGTGGAGGCCCTTGCGGGTGGTGGACAAGAGACCCAGTACTTC | CASSLVEALAGGGQETQYF
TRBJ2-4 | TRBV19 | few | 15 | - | TGTGCCAGTAGTATCCCCGGAAAATACAAAAACATTCAGTACTTC | CASSIPGKYKNIQYF
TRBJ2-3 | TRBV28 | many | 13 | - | TGTGCCAGCAGTTCCGGGGGCGTAGATACGCAGTATTTT | CASSSGGVDTQYF
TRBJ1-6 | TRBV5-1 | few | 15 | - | TGCGCCAGCAGCCCCATGGGGCAGGGAAGATCACCCCTCCACTTT | CASSPMGQGRSPLHF
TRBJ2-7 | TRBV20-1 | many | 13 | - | TGCAGTGCTAGAGACGTGGTGGGGTACGAGCAGTACTTC | CSARDVVGYEQYF
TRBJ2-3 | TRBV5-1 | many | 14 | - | TGCGCCAGCAGCGAGAAAGACTCCCTGGATACGCAGTATTTT | CASSEKDSLDTQYF
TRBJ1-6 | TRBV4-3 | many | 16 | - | TGCGCCAGCAGCCAAGATGGGCCGGGCTATAATTCACCCCTCCACTTT | CASSQDGPGYNSPLHF
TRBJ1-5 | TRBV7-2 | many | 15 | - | TGTGCCAGCAGCTTCTCCGGGGGACTCAATCAGCCCCAGCATTTT | CASSFSGGLNQPQHF
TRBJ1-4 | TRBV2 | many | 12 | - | TGTGCCAGCAGTGAAGCTCTAGGGAAACTGTTTTTT | CASSEALGKLFF
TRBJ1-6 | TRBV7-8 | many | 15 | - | TGTGCCAGCAGCCACCCGGGGGGGCAAGGGGCACCCCTCCACTTT | CASSHPGGQGAPLHF
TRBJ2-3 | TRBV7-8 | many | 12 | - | TGTGCCAGCAGCCCGAGATTGGATACGCAGTATTTT | CASSPRLDTQYF